This T cell receptor (beta chain) derives from a study of blood T cell repertoires in COVID-19. Per the germline V gene, CDR1 is SGHRS and CDR2 is YFSETQ. Trimming cost V 0 bases and J 8 bases, with 15 bases left between them. The CDR3 has 16 amino acids. TCRdb's table, derived via immunoSEQ multiplex PCR, lists solely in-frame clones and lacks some. The top ten hold 13% of the sample, which has roughly 180,000 clones, 65% to 85% seen once. Clinical history reported by participants formed the basis on which cohorts were assigned. This receptor was taken from a woman aged 55 to 70 who had recovered from COVID-19. The rearrangement links TRBV5-1 to TRBJ1-6; weak D call: TRBD1 (5 bases). The sample taken for sequencing was PBMCs or T cells enriched from blood (not recorded which). The CDR3 nucleotides read TGCGCCAGCAGCTTGGCCGCCTTGCAGGGATATTCACCCCTCCACTTT. Translating it yields CASSLAALQGYSPLHF.